These T cell receptor beta chains were read from a single sample in a study of response to subunit inactivated influenza vaccine. One entry per CDR3 protein results from TCRdb running MiXCR on the RT-PCR reads. The repertoire holds roughly 520,000 distinct CDR3 sequences, about 25% seen once, with approximately 1.9% in the top ten. Here the sequenced sample was CD4+ T cells sorted from PBMCs, taken roughly 5 days after vaccination. The source of these receptors is a man over 45 who received an inactivated influenza vaccine. The CDR3 runs from the conserved cysteine through the conserved F or W. D genes are given only for firm matches. Expanded clones get a size class; other rows say once, few or many, or leave the size out.

-	TRBV7-2	TRBD1	TRBJ1-4	14	TGTGCCAGCAGAACAGGGGGAAGTAATGAAAAACTGTTTTTT	CASRTGGSNEKLFF
-	TRBV6-1	TRBD2	TRBJ2-1	16	TGTGCCAGCACCTCTAGTCGGGGGGGCCGGTACAATGAGCAGTTCTTC	CASTSSRGGRYNEQFF
-	TRBV12-3/TRBV12-4	-	TRBJ2-7	14	TGTGCCAGCAGCCTCGAAGGGAAGAACTCCGAGCAGTACTTC	CASSLEGKNSEQYF
few	TRBV5-1	-	TRBJ2-1	14	TGCGCCAGCAGCTTGGGTGTTAGCGTCGATGAGCAGTTCTTC	CASSLGVSVDEQFF
once	TRBV5-1	-	TRBJ1-1	16	TGCGCCAGCAGCTTGGCCAACCCGCGTCAGAACACTGAAGCTTTCTTT	CASSLANPRQNTEAFF
-	TRBV15	TRBD1	TRBJ2-3	16	TGTGCCACCAGCAGTCTCCCGGGACAGGGAGCAGATACGCAGTATTTT	CATSSLPGQGADTQYF
few	TRBV7-2	TRBD1	TRBJ1-4	15	TGTGCCAGCAGCTCGCAGGGGGCCACTAATGAAAAACTGTTTTTT	CASSSQGATNEKLFF
-	TRBV12-3/TRBV12-4	TRBD2	TRBJ2-5	15	TGTGCCAGCGGTCTGGGGGGGGGTGGCCAAGAGACCCAGTACTTC	CASGLGGGGQETQYF
-	TRBV5-5	-	TRBJ2-7	13	TGTGCCAGCAGCTTGGGGGGACTGGGCGAGCAGTACTTC	CASSLGGLGEQYF
-	TRBV28	-	TRBJ2-1	17	TGTGCCAGCAGTTTACAGAGCGGCCGTAGCTCCTACAATGAGCAGTTCTTC	CASSLQSGRSSYNEQFF
few	TRBV12-3/TRBV12-4	-	TRBJ1-2	12	TGTGCCAGCAGTTTCATGCGGGATGGCTACACCTTC	CASSFMRDGYTF
few	TRBV9	-	TRBJ1-2	17	TGTGCCAGCAGCGCGGAACTCCGGGCCCATTCCCGCTATGGCTACACCTTC	CASSAELRAHSRYGYTF
few	TRBV11-2	TRBD2	TRBJ2-1	15	TGTGCCAGCAGCCCCGGACTAGAAAGGGTGAGAGAGCAGTTCTTC	CASSPGLERVREQFF
few	TRBV28	-	TRBJ1-1	14	TGTGCCAGCAGTTTAGGCAGGAAGGGCACTGAAGCTTTCTTT	CASSLGRKGTEAFF
-	TRBV4-2	-	TRBJ2-5	14	TGTGCCAGCAGCCAGGGTTACATTTCGGAGACCCAGTACTTC	CASSQGYISETQYF
-	TRBV20-1	TRBD1	TRBJ1-3	14	TGCAGTGCTGCCAGGGGGCAGGCTGGAAACACCATATATTTT	CSAARGQAGNTIYF
few	TRBV18	-	TRBJ2-4	14	TGTGCCAGCTCACCAGGGACAGCCAAAAACATTCAGTACTTC	CASSPGTAKNIQYF
-	TRBV7-6	-	TRBJ2-2	14	TGTGCCAGCAGCCCCCATCTGGGCACCGGGGAGCTGTTTTTT	CASSPHLGTGELFF
-	TRBV5-1	-	TRBJ1-6	13	TGCGCCAGCAGTGCAGGTTATAATTCACCCCTCCACTTT	CASSAGYNSPLHF
-	TRBV2	TRBD2	TRBJ2-1	15	TGTGCCAGCAGTGACAGGTTCGGGGGGGGCAATGAGCAGTTCTTC	CASSDRFGGGNEQFF
few	TRBV30	TRBD2	TRBJ2-3	15	TGTGCCTGGAGTGTAGGCGGGGGAGGCACAGATACGCAGTATTTT	CAWSVGGGGTDTQYF
few	TRBV12-3/TRBV12-4	-	TRBJ2-7	13	TGTGCCAGCAGTTTTCAGCCGGGAACAACGCAGTACTTC	CASSFQPGTTQYF
few	TRBV7-9	TRBD1	TRBJ2-7	15	TGTGCCAGCAGCTTAAACGGCAGGGGGACAGACGAGCAGTACTTC	CASSLNGRGTDEQYF
-	TRBV6-5	-	TRBJ2-7	14	TGTGCCAGCAGTTACTCCTCGCCCGCCTACGAGCAGTACTTC	CASSYSSPAYEQYF
few	TRBV29-1	TRBD2	TRBJ2-3	14	TGCAGCGTCGAAGAGGGCGGGAGCCCAGATACGCAGTATTTT	CSVEEGGSPDTQYF
few	TRBV9	-	TRBJ2-7	12	TGTGCCAGCAGCGTAGATAACTACGAGCAGTACTTC	CASSVDNYEQYF
-	TRBV11-2	-	TRBJ2-2	13	TGTGCCAGCAGCTTAAAGCGAGGCGGGGAGCTGTTTTTT	CASSLKRGGELFF
few	TRBV11-3	-	TRBJ2-5	14	TGTGCCAGCAGCCTAGAACGAGGGTCGGAGACCCAGTACTTC	CASSLERGSETQYF
-	TRBV10-3	-	TRBJ2-5	14	TGTGCCCCCAGGGGGGCAGGGGATAGGGAGACCCAGTACTTC	CAPRGAGDRETQYF
few	TRBV4-2	-	TRBJ1-2	15	TGTGCCAGCAGCCAAGATCGGGTGGCCAGCTATGGCTACACCTTC	CASSQDRVASYGYTF
-	TRBV5-1	-	TRBJ1-2	15	TGCGCCAGCAGTTTAAACAGACGCGCTAACTATGGCTACACCTTC	CASSLNRRANYGYTF
few	TRBV5-1	-	TRBJ2-5	14	TGCGCCAGCAGCCCCGCGGGACAGAGAGAGACCCAGTACTTC	CASSPAGQRETQYF
few	TRBV7-9	TRBD2	TRBJ2-1	15	TGTGCCAGCAGCTTAGTGGGCGGGAGCTTTAATGAGCAGTTCTTC	CASSLVGGSFNEQFF
-	TRBV7-2	-	TRBJ1-2	14	TGTGCCAGCAGCCCCTCGAGGGTGGACTATGGCTACACCTTC	CASSPSRVDYGYTF
few	TRBV10-3	TRBD2	TRBJ2-7	18	TGTGCCATCAGTGAGTCTCCGCTAGCGGGAGGAGCCCCCTTCGAGCAGTACTTC	CAISESPLAGGAPFEQYF
-	TRBV28	-	TRBJ2-5	11	TGTGCCAGCAGTTTCAGGCCAACCCAGTACTTC	CASSFRPTQYF
-	TRBV6-5	-	TRBJ2-7	15	TGTGCCAGCAGTTCTGACAGGAGGGGGTCCTACGAGCAGTACTTC	CASSSDRRGSYEQYF
few	TRBV10-3	TRBD1	TRBJ2-1	13	TGTGCCATCAGCGGACAGGGGTACAATGAGCAGTTCTTC	CAISGQGYNEQFF
few	TRBV6-5	TRBD1	TRBJ2-7	17	TGTGCCAGCAGTTCCCAAAACAGGGGGCTTATCTCCTACGAGCAGTACTTC	CASSSQNRGLISYEQYF
-	TRBV7-2	TRBD2	TRBJ2-3	14	TGTGCCATCTCGCTAGCGGGGGGGTCAGATACGCAGTATTTT	CAISLAGGSDTQYF
-	TRBV5-1	-	TRBJ2-5	12	TGCGCCTCCCGGGACAACCAAGAGACCCAGTACTTC	CASRDNQETQYF